Listed here is a single T cell receptor beta chain. The target antigen is unknown. This sample is part of a study of radiation and T cells in renal cell carcinoma. Study outcomes and limitations: In blood, top tumor clones expanded by 2 weeks, shrinking by 4. Baseline intratumoral clonotype presence is unknown without pretreatment biopsies.

This sample's time point: baseline pretreatment blood. Treatment noted: 15 Gy SBRT to primary tumor, nephrectomy 4 weeks later. Profiling relied on immunoSEQ multiplex PCR, and the TCRdb table lists in-frame clones only, not all of them. The sample consists of tens of thousands of clones, over 65% of them appearing once. The CDR3 is made up of 17 amino acids. V lost 1 base and J 1 base, leaving 14 bases between the germline ends. Germline V lookup: CDR1 SGHRS, CDR2 YFSETQ. This chain connects TRBV5-1 to TRBJ2-2, with a tentative D call TRBD1 (5 bases). The sequences come from blood, collected from a patient whose treatment included radiotherapy and nephrectomy. This TCR came from a man aged 55 to 70 with renal cell carcinoma. The CDR3 coding sequence is TGCGCCAGCAGCTTGCAGGGCGGCGGAAGGAACACCGGGGAGCTGTTTTTT. It encodes CASSLQGGGRNTGELFF.